This TCR beta chain was retrieved from a study of T-cell memory formation after mild COVID-19. Constant-segment primers served in 5'RACE that generated TCR alpha and TCR beta cDNA libraries bearing sample barcodes and UMIs. TCRdb called the 5' RACE reads again in MiXCR, with one record for every CDR3 protein. Of some 46,000 distinct CDR3 sequences in the sample, 6% to 8.5% were seen once. This clonotype was counted only a few times. The sample consisted of PBMCs or a T cell subset sorted from them (not recorded which). This sequence was found in an adult who had mild COVID-19 (a few samples of this study predate the infection). Cell type and time point are not known.

The CDR3 region is CASSPRLGNEQFF. DNA for the CDR3: TGTGCCAGCTCCCCCCGACTTGGCAATGAGCAGTTCTTC. V is TRBV18 and J is TRBJ2-1; D gene unclear. With 6 bases removed from V and 6 bases from J, the gap between germline ends came to 12 bases. The CDR3 runs 13 residues. The germline V gene has CDR1 KGHSH and CDR2 LQKENI.